This TCR beta chain was identified during a study of blood T cell repertoires in COVID-19. As for the study in general: The United States, Italy and Spain supplied acute and convalescent COVID-19 samples. Sources were T cells, B-cell-depleted T cells, or PBMCs; the material itself was cDNA or gDNA.

As handled by the study authors: Reference gene primers were amplified, and this amplification served to estimate nucleated cell counts. This table comes from immunoSEQ multiplex PCR, and its TCRdb copy is limited to in-frame clones, with some not included. The DNA was the basis for D and trimming; V, J and clone size are from that table. In the table there are approximately 70,000 clones, 91% of which are singletons. The CDR3 contains 14 residues. V was trimmed by 4 bases and J by 7 bases, leaving 17 bases between them. The germline CDR1 and CDR2 sequences are GTSNPN and SVGIG (reference sequence). This TCR was recovered from an older woman with active COVID-19. The source material was peripheral blood. This sequence joins TRBV30 and TRBJ1-5, with D possibly matching TRBD1 (5 bases). CDR3 sequence reads: CAWTWGSGTQPQHF. DNA of the CDR3: TGTGCCTGGACATGGGGCTCCGGCACACAGCCCCAGCATTTT.